The rows below give T cell receptor beta chains drawn from one sample of a study of CXCR3-negative and CXCR3-positive naive CD8 T cells. TCRdb re-called the 5' RACE reads and catalogs CDR3 proteins one per entry, DNA excluded. This sample's table reports some 150,000 distinct CDR3 sequences. Sequencing was done on a sample of naive CXCR3+ CD8+ T cells from blood. These receptors came from a human donor in good health. Some clones in this sample may be carry-over from other donors' samples. CDR3s include the opening cysteine and the closing phenylalanine or tryptophan.

v_gene: TRBV5-6
j_gene: TRBJ1-3
CDR3aa: CASTPWIPGNTIYF

v_gene: TRBV25-1
j_gene: TRBJ2-5
CDR3aa: CASSAVETQYF

v_gene: TRBV7-3
j_gene: TRBJ1-1
CDR3aa: CASSLRGAAFF

v_gene: TRBV10-3
j_gene: TRBJ2-5
CDR3aa: CAIRETGGLEETQYF

v_gene: TRBV7-9
j_gene: TRBJ1-5
CDR3aa: CASSSIGTGMDQPQHF

v_gene: TRBV7-2
j_gene: TRBJ2-1
CDR3aa: CASSFTSSVEQFF

v_gene: TRBV7-9
j_gene: TRBJ2-1
CDR3aa: CASSLVMGRFDEQFF

v_gene: TRBV6-2/TRBV6-3
j_gene: TRBJ2-7
CDR3aa: CASGGPGHSPGRQYF

v_gene: TRBV7-6
j_gene: TRBJ2-5
CDR3aa: CASSSGTSGRGRETQYF

v_gene: TRBV12-3/TRBV12-4
j_gene: TRBJ1-2
CDR3aa: CASSLLANYGYTF

v_gene: TRBV7-9
j_gene: TRBJ1-1
CDR3aa: CASSRGDTEAFF

v_gene: TRBV19
j_gene: TRBJ2-2
CDR3aa: CASSTIRRQGDTGELFF

v_gene: TRBV14
j_gene: TRBJ1-2
CDR3aa: CASSQGPGQGMLGYTF

v_gene: TRBV13
j_gene: TRBJ2-7
CDR3aa: CASSLTGRFYEQYF

v_gene: TRBV7-9
j_gene: TRBJ2-1
CDR3aa: CASALGTGDRFF

v_gene: TRBV23-1
j_gene: TRBJ1-1
CDR3aa: CASSQLTGFRGTEAFF

v_gene: TRBV14
j_gene: TRBJ2-6
CDR3aa: CASSQDRRHSGANVLTF

v_gene: TRBV20-1
j_gene: TRBJ2-7
CDR3aa: CSAWSPYEQYF

v_gene: TRBV5-1
j_gene: TRBJ1-1
CDR3aa: CASSLGPNNEAFF

v_gene: TRBV29-1
j_gene: TRBJ1-2
CDR3aa: CSVSMASGYTF

v_gene: TRBV7-8
j_gene: TRBJ2-3
CDR3aa: CASSPRDGTTDTQYF

v_gene: TRBV28
j_gene: TRBJ2-1
CDR3aa: CASSFPPSGSGNEQFF

v_gene: TRBV11-2
j_gene: TRBJ2-1
CDR3aa: CASSLRAPGVDQGEQFF

v_gene: TRBV12-3/TRBV12-4
j_gene: TRBJ2-7
CDR3aa: CASSPYRGGSYEQYF

v_gene: TRBV29-1
j_gene: TRBJ1-2
CDR3aa: CSVTQGNYGYTF

v_gene: TRBV20-1
j_gene: TRBJ2-7
CDR3aa: CSAWDLGGEQYF

v_gene: TRBV27
j_gene: TRBJ1-2
CDR3aa: CASRDRGNVYYGYTF

v_gene: TRBV20-1
j_gene: TRBJ1-2
CDR3aa: CSARDTQGIYGYTF

v_gene: TRBV13
j_gene: TRBJ2-7
CDR3aa: CASSLSRSEQYF

v_gene: TRBV28
j_gene: TRBJ2-7
CDR3aa: CASSLIRGGEQYF

v_gene: TRBV7-9
j_gene: TRBJ1-1
CDR3aa: CASSLAVEAFF

v_gene: TRBV12-3/TRBV12-4
j_gene: TRBJ2-3
CDR3aa: CASSLIASGLVDTQYF